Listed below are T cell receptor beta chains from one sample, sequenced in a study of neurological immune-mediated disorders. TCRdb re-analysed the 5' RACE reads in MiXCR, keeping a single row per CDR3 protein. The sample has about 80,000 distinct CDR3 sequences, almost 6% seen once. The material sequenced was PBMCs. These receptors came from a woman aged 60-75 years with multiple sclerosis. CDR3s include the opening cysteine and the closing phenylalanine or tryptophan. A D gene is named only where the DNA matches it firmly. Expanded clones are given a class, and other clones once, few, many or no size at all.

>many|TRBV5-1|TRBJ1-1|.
CASSFGGINTEAFF
TGCGCCAGCAGCTTTGGAGGAATTAACACTGAAGCTTTCTTT
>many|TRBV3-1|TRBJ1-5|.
CASSLRKNQPQHF
TGTGCCAGCAGCCTGAGGAAGAATCAGCCCCAGCATTTT
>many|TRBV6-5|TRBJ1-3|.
CASRIQPNSGNTIYF
TGTGCCAGCAGGATACAGCCTAACTCTGGAAACACCATATATTTT
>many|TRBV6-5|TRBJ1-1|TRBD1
CASSRPSQGVPEAFF
TGTGCCAGCAGCCGACCTTCACAGGGGGTCCCTGAAGCTTTCTTT
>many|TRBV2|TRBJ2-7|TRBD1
CASTRTGGHYEQYF
TGTGCCAGCACCAGGACAGGGGGCCACTACGAGCAGTACTTC
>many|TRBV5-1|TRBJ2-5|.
CASSLAGAHQETQYF
TGCGCCAGCAGCTTGGCGGGGGCGCACCAAGAGACCCAGTACTTC
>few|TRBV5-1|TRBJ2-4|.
CASSLTAGRTNIQYF
TGCGCCAGCAGCTTAACGGCAGGCCGGACAAACATTCAGTACTTC
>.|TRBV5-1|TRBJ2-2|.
CASRDILNTGELFF
TGCGCCAGCAGGGACATCTTAAACACCGGGGAGCTGTTTTTT
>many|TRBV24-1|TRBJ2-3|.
CATSDFSDGGDTQYF
TGTGCCACCAGTGATTTTAGTGACGGTGGTGATACGCAGTATTTT
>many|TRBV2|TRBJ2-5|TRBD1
CASSRDRVETQYF
TGTGCCAGCAGTCGCGACAGGGTAGAGACCCAGTACTTC
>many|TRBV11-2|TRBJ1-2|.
CASSLDRPGRLGYTF
TGTGCCAGCAGCTTAGATCGTCCAGGGAGGTTGGGCTACACCTTC
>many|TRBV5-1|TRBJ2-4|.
CASSLGLGRRGGNIQYF
TGCGCCAGCAGCTTGGGTCTTGGACGGAGGGGTGGAAACATTCAGTACTTC
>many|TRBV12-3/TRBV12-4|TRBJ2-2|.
CASTLTGFAGELFF
TGTGCCAGCACCCTCACAGGGTTTGCCGGGGAGCTGTTTTTT
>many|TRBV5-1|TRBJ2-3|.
CASSLEGPSTDTQYF
TGCGCCAGCAGCCTCGAGGGGCCTAGCACAGATACGCAGTATTTT
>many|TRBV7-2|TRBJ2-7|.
CASSYGGSYEQYF
TGTGCCAGCAGCTATGGTGGATCCTACGAGCAGTACTTC
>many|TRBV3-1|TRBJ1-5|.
CASSQVVGGDQPQHF
TGTGCCAGCAGCCAAGTCGTCGGGGGGGATCAGCCCCAGCATTTT
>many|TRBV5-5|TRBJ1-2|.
CASSLAAGYTF
TGTGCCAGCAGCTTGGCCGCGGGCTACACCTTC
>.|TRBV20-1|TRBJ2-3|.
CSLQVPPLRGIDTQYF
TGCAGTCTACAAGTCCCCCCTCTTCGTGGGATAGATACGCAGTATTTT
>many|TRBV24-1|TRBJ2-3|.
CATSAYGGGTDTQYF
TGTGCCACCAGTGCGTATGGCGGAGGGACAGATACGCAGTATTTT
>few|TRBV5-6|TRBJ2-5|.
CASSLRRETQYF
TGTGCCAGCAGCTTGAGGAGGGAGACCCAGTACTTC
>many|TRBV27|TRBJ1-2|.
CASSVDSRLYGYTF
TGTGCCAGCAGTGTCGACAGCCGTCTCTATGGCTACACCTTC
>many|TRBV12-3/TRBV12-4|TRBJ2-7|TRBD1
CASRWTGTYEQYF
TGTGCCAGCAGATGGACAGGGACCTACGAGCAGTACTTC
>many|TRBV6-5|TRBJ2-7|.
CASSYDPGRPNEQYF
TGTGCCAGCAGTTACGACCCGGGGAGGCCCAACGAGCAGTACTTC
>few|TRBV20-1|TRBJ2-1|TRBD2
CSAQRGLGDNEQFF
TGCAGTGCCCAGCGGGGACTAGGCGACAATGAGCAGTTCTTC
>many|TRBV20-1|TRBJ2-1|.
CSASHLRVGEQFF
TGCAGTGCTAGCCATTTAAGGGTAGGTGAGCAGTTCTTC
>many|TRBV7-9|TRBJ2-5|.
CASSGGQIFRETQYF
TGTGCCAGCAGCGGTGGACAGATTTTTAGGGAGACCCAGTACTTC
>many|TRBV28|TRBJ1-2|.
CASSSPGVANYGYTF
TGTGCCAGCAGTTCCCCGGGGGTAGCTAACTATGGCTACACCTTC
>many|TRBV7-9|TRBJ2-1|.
CASSPQASYNEQFF
TGTGCCAGCAGCCCCCAAGCCTCTTACAATGAGCAGTTCTTC
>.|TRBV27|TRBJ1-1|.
CASRVTLITEAFF
TGTGCCAGCAGGGTGACACTAATAACTGAAGCTTTCTTT
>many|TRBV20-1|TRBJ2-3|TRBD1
CSARTSGTVDYF
TGCAGTGCTAGGACGTCCGGGACAGTTGACTATTTT
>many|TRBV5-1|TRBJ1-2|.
CASSLGEGRFRSGYTF
TGCGCCAGCAGCTTGGGAGAGGGCCGGTTTCGAAGTGGCTACACCTTC
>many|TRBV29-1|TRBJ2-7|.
CSVSGGLLGTLSYEQYF
TGCAGCGTTTCGGGGGGCCTTTTAGGTACCCTCTCCTACGAGCAGTACTTC
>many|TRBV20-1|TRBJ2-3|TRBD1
CSAPTGTGEINTQYF
TGCAGTGCTCCGACCGGGACAGGGGAAATTAATACGCAGTATTTT
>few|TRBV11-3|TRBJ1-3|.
CASSLQGSSGNTIYF
TGTGCCAGCAGCTTGCAGGGTTCCTCTGGAAACACCATATATTTT
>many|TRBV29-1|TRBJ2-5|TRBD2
CSVGLAVGETQYF
TGCAGCGTTGGGCTAGCGGTGGGGGAGACCCAGTACTTC
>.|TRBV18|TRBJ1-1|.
CASSPPVGNTEAFF
TGTGCCAGCTCACCACCGGTGGGGAACACTGAAGCTTTCTTT
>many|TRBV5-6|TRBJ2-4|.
CASSLGVGGWDIQYF
TGTGCCAGCAGCTTGGGTGTCGGGGGATGGGACATTCAGTACTTC
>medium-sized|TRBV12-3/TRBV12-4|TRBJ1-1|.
CASQSGLTEAFF
TGTGCCAGCCAGTCGGGGCTGACTGAAGCTTTCTTT
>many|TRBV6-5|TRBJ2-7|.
CASKRDNVNEQYF
TGTGCCAGCAAACGGGACAACGTCAACGAGCAGTACTTC
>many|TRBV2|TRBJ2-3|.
CAIQRTARSDTQYF
TGTGCCATTCAACGGACAGCCAGGTCAGATACGCAGTATTTT
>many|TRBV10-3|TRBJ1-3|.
CAIEAGKGSGNTIYF
TGTGCCATAGAGGCAGGGAAAGGCTCTGGAAACACCATATATTTT
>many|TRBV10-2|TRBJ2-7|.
CASHRVPDEQYF
TGCGCCAGTCACAGGGTTCCCGACGAGCAGTACTTC
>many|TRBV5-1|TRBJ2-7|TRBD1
CASSLGDRIPLEQYF
TGCGCCAGCAGCTTAGGGGACAGGATCCCCCTCGAGCAGTACTTC
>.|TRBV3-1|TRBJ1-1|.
CASSSISNTEAFF
TGTGCCAGCAGCTCGATATCGAACACTGAAGCTTTCTTT
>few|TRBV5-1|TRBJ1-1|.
CASSLGLSWGDTEAFF
TGCGCCAGCAGCTTGGGGCTCAGTTGGGGGGACACTGAAGCTTTCTTT
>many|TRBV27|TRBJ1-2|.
CASSQNPPVYGYTF
TGTGCCAGCAGTCAAAACCCCCCGGTCTATGGCTACACCTTC
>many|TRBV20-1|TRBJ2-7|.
CSAREDSYEQYF
TGCAGTGCTAGAGAGGACAGCTACGAGCAGTACTTC
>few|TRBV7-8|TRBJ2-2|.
CASSPTSLAGELFF
TGTGCCAGCAGCCCCACCTCCCTAGCCGGGGAGCTGTTTTTT
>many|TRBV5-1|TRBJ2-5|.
CASSRTPAGIETQYF
TGCGCCAGCAGCCGGACACCGGCAGGGATTGAGACCCAGTACTTC
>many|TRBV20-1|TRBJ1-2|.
CSARDPGGILYTF
TGCAGTGCTAGAGATCCGGGCGGGATTCTGTACACCTTC
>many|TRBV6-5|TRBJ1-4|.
CASRGEKLFF
TGTGCCAGCAGGGGCGAAAAACTGTTTTTT
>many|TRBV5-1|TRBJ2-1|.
CASSLGGAEQFF
TGCGCCAGCAGCTTGGGAGGGGCCGAGCAGTTCTTC
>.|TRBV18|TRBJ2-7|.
CASSQAGDTVQYF
TGTGCCAGCTCACAGGCCGGGGATACGGTGCAGTACTTC
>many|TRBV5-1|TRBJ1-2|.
CASSLAVSKGGYTF
TGCGCCAGCAGCTTGGCTGTCAGTAAGGGTGGCTACACCTTC